The present entry profiles one T cell receptor (beta chain) with its context. Antigen: not known. CDR3 length: 16 amino acids. Germline V CDR1 and CDR2: MNHEY, SMNVEV (reference sequence). Libraries of TRB cDNA were made by 5' RACE and carried UMIs. TCRdb re-called the 5' RACE reads and gives one entry per CDR3 protein, without DNA. The sample holds about 41,000 distinct CDR3 sequences. The data belong to a study of CXCR3-negative and CXCR3-positive naive CD8 T cells. Findings and limits, study-wide: After cryopreservation, CXCR3 expression dropped partially; most assays used fresh PBMCs. Much lower diversity was found in memory CD8+ cells, while both naive subsets had comparably high diversity. Comparison of naive cells showed more hydrophobic TRB CDR3s in CXCR3-positive than in CXCR3-negative naive cells.

This chain links TRBV27 with TRBJ1-6. The sequence was collected from a human donor in good health. Some clones in this sample may be carry-over from other donors' samples. The sample comprised naive CXCR3- CD8+ T cells from blood. Subset reported: CD45RO-CCR7+CD27+CD95- naive CD8+ T cells lacking CXCR3 (TNR3-). The CDR3 reads CASSLSGSSYNSPLHF.